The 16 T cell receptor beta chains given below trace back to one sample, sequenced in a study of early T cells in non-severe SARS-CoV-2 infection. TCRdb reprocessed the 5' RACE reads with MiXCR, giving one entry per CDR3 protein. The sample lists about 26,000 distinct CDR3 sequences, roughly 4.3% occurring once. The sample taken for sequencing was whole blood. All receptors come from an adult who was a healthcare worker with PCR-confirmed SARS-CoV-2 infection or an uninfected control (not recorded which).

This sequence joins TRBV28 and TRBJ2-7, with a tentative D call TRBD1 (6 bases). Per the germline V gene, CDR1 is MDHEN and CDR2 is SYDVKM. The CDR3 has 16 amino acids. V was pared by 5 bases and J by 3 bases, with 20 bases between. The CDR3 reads CASSPLKGHRNYEQYF. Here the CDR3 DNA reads TGTGCCAGCAGTCCTCTTAAGGGACACAGGAACTACGAGCAGTACTTC.

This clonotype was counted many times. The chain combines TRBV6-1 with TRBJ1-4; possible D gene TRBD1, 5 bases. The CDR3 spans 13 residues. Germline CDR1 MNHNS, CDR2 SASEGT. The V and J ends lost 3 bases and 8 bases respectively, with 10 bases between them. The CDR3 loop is CASSDRDGEKLFF. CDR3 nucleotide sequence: TGTGCCAGCAGTGACAGGGACGGGGAAAAACTGTTTTTT.

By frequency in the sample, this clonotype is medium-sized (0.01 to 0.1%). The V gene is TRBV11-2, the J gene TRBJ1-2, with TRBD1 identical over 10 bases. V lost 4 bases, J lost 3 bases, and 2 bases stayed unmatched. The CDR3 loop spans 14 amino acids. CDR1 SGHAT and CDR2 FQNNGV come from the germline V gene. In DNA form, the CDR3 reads TGTGCCAGCAGCTCAGGACAGGGGGACTATGGCTACACCTTC. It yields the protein CASSSGQGDYGYTF.

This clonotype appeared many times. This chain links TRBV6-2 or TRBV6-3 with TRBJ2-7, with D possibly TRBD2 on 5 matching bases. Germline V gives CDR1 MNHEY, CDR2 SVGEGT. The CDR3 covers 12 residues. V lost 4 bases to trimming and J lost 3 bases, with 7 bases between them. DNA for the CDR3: TGTGCCAGCAGTTCTAGCTTCTACGAGCAGTACGTC. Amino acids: CASSSSFYEQYV.

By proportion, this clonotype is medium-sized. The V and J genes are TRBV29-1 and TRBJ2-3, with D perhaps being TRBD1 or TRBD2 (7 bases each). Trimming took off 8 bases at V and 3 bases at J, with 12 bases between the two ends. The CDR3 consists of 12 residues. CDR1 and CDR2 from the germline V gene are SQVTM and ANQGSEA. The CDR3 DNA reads TGCAGCTCAGGGGGGGGTACAGATACGCAGTATTTT. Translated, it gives CSSGGGTDTQYF.

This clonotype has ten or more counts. As DNA, the CDR3 is TGTGCCAGCAGCTTAGAGGGCCGAGCAGGGGATTATGGCTACACCTTC. Translation gives CASSLEGRAGDYGYTF. V is TRBV11-3 and J is TRBJ1-2, with D perhaps matching TRBD1 (6 bases). This CDR3 spans 16 amino acids. Trimming took off 0 bases at V and 5 bases at J, with 16 bases between the two ends. Germline V gene data show CDR1 as SGHNT and CDR2 as YENEEA.

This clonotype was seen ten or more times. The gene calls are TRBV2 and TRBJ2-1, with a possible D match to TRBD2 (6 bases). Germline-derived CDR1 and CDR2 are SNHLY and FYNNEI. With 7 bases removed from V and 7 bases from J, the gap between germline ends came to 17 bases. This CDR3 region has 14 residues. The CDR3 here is CASKGRDSVNEQFF. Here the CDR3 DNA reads TGTGCCAGCAAAGGTCGGGACTCCGTTAATGAGCAGTTCTTC.

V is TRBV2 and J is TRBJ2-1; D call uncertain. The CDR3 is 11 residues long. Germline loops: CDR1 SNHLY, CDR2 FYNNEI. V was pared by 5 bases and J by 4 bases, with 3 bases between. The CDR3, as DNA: TGTGCCAGCAGTTTTTACAATGAGCAGTTCTTC. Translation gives CASSFYNEQFF.

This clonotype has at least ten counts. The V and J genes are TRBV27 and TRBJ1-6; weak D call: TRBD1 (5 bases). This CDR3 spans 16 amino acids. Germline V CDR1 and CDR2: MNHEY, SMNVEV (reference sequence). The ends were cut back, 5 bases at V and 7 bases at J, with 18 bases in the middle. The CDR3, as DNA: TGTGCCAGCAGTCTAAACGCGGGACTTAGGAATTCACCCCTCCACTTT. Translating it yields CASSLNAGLRNSPLHF.

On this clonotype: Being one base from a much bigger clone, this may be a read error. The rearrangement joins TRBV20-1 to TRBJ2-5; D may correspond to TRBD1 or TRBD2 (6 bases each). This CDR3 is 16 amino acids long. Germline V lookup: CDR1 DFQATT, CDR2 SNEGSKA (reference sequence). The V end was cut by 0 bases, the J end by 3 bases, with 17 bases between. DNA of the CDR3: TGCAGTGCTAGAGACACGGGACAAGCGGGCAAAGAGACCCAGTACTTC. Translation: CSARDTGQAGKETQYF.

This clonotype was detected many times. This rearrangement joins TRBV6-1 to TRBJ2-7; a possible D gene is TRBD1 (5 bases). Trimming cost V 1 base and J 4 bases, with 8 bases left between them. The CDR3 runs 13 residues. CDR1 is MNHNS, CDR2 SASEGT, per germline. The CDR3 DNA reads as TGTGCCAGCAGTGAAGAAAGGGGATACGAGCAGTACGTC. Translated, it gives CASSEERGYEQYV.

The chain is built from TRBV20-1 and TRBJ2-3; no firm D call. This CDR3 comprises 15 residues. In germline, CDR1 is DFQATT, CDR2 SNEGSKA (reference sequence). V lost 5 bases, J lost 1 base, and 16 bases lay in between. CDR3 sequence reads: CSAPSRRSRTDTQYF. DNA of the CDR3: TGCAGTGCTCCTTCCAGGCGGTCACGCACAGATACGCAGTATTTT.

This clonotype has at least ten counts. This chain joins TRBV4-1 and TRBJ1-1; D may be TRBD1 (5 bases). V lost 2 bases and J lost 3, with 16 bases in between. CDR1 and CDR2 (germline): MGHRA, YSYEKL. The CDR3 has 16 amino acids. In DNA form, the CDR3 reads TGCGCCAGCAGCCAACTAGGGCTAGGGGTATACACTGAAGCTTTCTTT. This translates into CASSQLGLGVYTEAFF.

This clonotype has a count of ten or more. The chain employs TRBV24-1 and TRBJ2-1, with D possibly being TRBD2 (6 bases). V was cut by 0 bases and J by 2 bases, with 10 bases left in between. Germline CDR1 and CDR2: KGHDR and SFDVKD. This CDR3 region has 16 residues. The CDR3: CATSDLGSGAYNEQFF. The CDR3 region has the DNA TGTGCCACCAGTGATTTGGGTAGCGGCGCCTACAATGAGCAGTTCTTC.

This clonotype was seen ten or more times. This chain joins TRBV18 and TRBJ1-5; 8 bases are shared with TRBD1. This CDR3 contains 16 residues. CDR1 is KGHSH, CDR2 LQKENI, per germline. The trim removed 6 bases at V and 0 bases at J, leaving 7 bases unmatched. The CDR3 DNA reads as TGTGCCAGCTCCCGGACAGGGATCTATAGCAATCAGCCCCAGCATTTT. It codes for CASSRTGIYSNQPQHF.

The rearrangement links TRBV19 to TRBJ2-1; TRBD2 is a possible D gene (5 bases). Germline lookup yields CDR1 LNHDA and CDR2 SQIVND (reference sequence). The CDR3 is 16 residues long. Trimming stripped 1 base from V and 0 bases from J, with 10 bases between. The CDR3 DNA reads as TGTGCCAGTAGTATAGTCCGGGAAAACTCCTACAATGAGCAGTTCTTC. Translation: CASSIVRENSYNEQFF.